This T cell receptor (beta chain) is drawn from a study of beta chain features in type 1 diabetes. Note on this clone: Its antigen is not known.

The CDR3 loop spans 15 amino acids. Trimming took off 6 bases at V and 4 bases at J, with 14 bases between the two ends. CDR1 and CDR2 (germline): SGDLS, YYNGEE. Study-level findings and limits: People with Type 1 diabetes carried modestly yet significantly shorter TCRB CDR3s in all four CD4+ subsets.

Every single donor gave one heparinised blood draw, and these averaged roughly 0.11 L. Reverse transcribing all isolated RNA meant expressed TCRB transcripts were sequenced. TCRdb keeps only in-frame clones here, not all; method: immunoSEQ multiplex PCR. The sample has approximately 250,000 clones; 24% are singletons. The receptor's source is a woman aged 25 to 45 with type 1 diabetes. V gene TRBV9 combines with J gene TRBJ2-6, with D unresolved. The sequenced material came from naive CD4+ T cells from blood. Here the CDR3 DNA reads TGTGCCAGCACCCTATCCTTCTCCGGGGCCAACGTCCTGACTTTC. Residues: CASTLSFSGANVLTF.